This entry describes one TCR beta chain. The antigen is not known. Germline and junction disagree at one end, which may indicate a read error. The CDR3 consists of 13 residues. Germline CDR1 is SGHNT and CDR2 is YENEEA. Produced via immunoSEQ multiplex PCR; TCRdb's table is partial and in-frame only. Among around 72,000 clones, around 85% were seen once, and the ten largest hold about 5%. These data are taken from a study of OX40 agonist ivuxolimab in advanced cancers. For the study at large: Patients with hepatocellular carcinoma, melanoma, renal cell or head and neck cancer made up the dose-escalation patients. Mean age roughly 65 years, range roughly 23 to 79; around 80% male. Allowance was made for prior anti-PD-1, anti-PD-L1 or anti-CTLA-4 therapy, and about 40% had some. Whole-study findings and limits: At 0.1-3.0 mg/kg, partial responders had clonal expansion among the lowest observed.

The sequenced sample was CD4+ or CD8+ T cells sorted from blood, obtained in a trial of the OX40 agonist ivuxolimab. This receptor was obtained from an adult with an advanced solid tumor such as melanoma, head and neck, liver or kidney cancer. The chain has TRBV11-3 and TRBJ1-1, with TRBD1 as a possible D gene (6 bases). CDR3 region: CASSSNTHRTVSF. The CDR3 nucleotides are TGTGCCAGCAGCTCTAATACCCATCGGACAGTCAGCTTT.